Following are 15 T cell receptor beta chains from one sample sequenced in a study of cytomegalovirus exposure and HLA in healthy donors (dated by TCRdb to 2016 to 2017). The method was the immunoSEQ multiplex PCR assay. A mixture of 60 forward primers for TCR Vbeta segments and 13 reverse primers for TCR Jbeta segments was used in the multiplex PCR. TCRdb took this table from immuneACCESS and kept in-frame rearrangements with V and J called. Such tables lack part of the clones; where checked against another copy, unresolved V genes explain under half of the gap, and the rest is unexplained. A total of 150,000 to 200,000 clones appear in this sample, roughly 80% of them only once. The top ten constitute 1.5% to 2% of the sample. The sample comprised PBMCs. These receptors were taken from a woman aged 18-35 years in good health and CMV-seronegative.

This clone showed up just a few times. The chain combines TRBV4-3 with TRBJ2-2; 7 nucleotides line up with TRBD2. Germline V lookup: CDR1 LGHNA, CDR2 YSLEER. J lost 7 bases, V lost 0 bases, and 20 bases had no gene match. There are 20 residues in the CDR3. The CDR3 coding sequence is TGCGCCAGCAGCCAAGAATGGGGATTTGAGTCGGGAGGCAGGAGCGGGGAGCTGTTTTTT. Translation gives CASSQEWGFESGGRSGELFF.

This clone showed up just once. The chain carries TRBV11-2 and TRBJ1-6; TRBD1 matches at 8 bases. V trimming: 1 base; J trimming: 5 bases; junction bases outside the gene matches: 7. Per the germline V gene, CDR1 is SGHAT and CDR2 is FQNNGV. The CDR3 is made up of 17 amino acids. CDR3 DNA sequence: TGTGCCAGCAGCTTAGTGGTTGGGACAGGCAATAATTCACCCCTCCACTTT. Amino acids: CASSLVVGTGNNSPLHF.

J is TRBJ1-1 and V is TRBV10-3; TRBD1 matches at 8 bases. Germline values: CDR1 ENHRY, CDR2 SYGVKD. J was trimmed by 5 bases and V by 2 bases; bases with no gene match: 7. CDR3 size: 15 residues. The CDR3 nucleotides read TGTGCCATCAGTGAGGGGACAGGACGGGGTACTGAAGCTTTCTTT. Amino acids: CAISEGTGRGTEAFF.

V is TRBV7-8 and J is TRBJ1-1, with TRBD1 as a possible D gene (5 bases). Germline values: CDR1 SGHVS, CDR2 FQNEAQ. Deletions cut 5 bases from V and 3 bases from J, with 22 bases between. The CDR3 runs to 17 residues. CDR3 amino acids: CASSIGRSGYVDTEAFF. The CDR3 nucleotides are TGTGCCAGCAGCATAGGTCGTTCAGGGTATGTGGACACTGAAGCTTTCTTT.

This clone appeared a few times. CDR3 sequence reads: CASSPGGPYGYTF. The CDR3, as DNA: TGTGCCAGCAGTCCCGGGGGTCCCTATGGCTACACCTTC. The genes are TRBV27 and TRBJ1-2; D is perhaps TRBD1 (5 bases). The germline gives CDR1 MNHEY, CDR2 SMNVEV (reference sequence). Trimming took off 5 bases at V and 4 bases at J, with 11 bases between the two ends. The CDR3 runs to 13 residues.

A single count supports this clone. The chain uses TRBV7-8 and TRBJ2-7; the D is unclear. CDR3 size: 14 residues. Germline V gene sequence: CDR1 SGHVS, CDR2 FQNEAQ. V was clipped by 5 bases and J by 2 bases, with 13 bases between them. The CDR3 sequence is CASSPQNPPYEQYV. CDR3 in DNA: TGTGCCAGCAGCCCACAGAATCCTCCCTACGAGCAGTACGTC.

The CDR3 loop is CASSLQGAWYGYTF. The CDR3 coding sequence is TGTGCCAGCAGCTTACAGGGGGCTTGGTATGGCTACACCTTC. The V and J genes are TRBV13 and TRBJ1-2; TRBD1 agrees at 8 bases. With V trimmed by 2 bases and J by 5 bases, 4 bases remained unmatched. The CDR3 length is 14 residues. Looked up from germline, CDR1 is PRHDT and CDR2 is FYEKMQ (reference sequence).

V and J are TRBV28 and TRBJ1-1; 8 positions match TRBD1. The V segment lost 3 bases and the J segment 4 bases; nucleotides outside the gene matches: 16. CDR1 and CDR2 (germline): MDHEN, SYDVKM. The CDR3 has 18 residues. The CDR3, as DNA: TGTGCCAGCAGTTTCTGGGGCAGGGGGCTTAGTCGGGGCACTGAAGCTTTCTTT. Translated, it gives CASSFWGRGLSRGTEAFF. Full variable domain (outside the CDR3, taken from reference TRBV28 and TRBJ1-1): DVKVTQSSRYLVKRTGEKVFLECVQDMDHENMFWYRQDPGLGLRLIYFSYDVKMKEKGDIPEGYSVSREKKERFSLILESASTNQTSMYLCASSFWGRGLSRGTEAFFGQGTRLTVV.

V is TRBV5-1 and J is TRBJ2-5; 9 bases map to TRBD2. The germline CDR1 and CDR2 sequences are SGHRS and YFSETQ. Trimming removed 0 bases from V and 4 bases from J; junction bases left unmatched: 10. This CDR3 has 17 amino acids. The CDR3 loop reads CASSLEGGRASSETQYF. The CDR3 coding sequence is TGCGCCAGCAGCTTGGAGGGCGGGAGGGCCTCATCAGAGACCCAGTACTTC.

The chain links TRBV19 to TRBJ2-3; maybe TRBD1 (7 bases). V was clipped by 8 bases and J by 3 bases, with 15 bases between them. The CDR3 runs to 14 residues. Germline CDR1 reads LNHDA; CDR2 reads SQIVND (reference sequence). CDR3 residues: CASAPGGRTDTQYF. The CDR3 bases are TGTGCCAGTGCTCCAGGGGGGAGGACAGATACGCAGTATTTT.

The chain joins TRBV9 to TRBJ1-3, with D unresolved. CDR1 and CDR2 (germline): SGDLS, YYNGEE. Trimming took 7 bases from V and 3 from J, leaving 14 bases between them. The CDR3 sequence is 14 residues long. CDR3 sequence (DNA): TGTGCCAGCGGAGTGATGGAGGGTGGAAACACCATATATTTT. This sequence encodes CASGVMEGGNTIYF.

The V and J genes are TRBV2 and TRBJ2-1, with a possible D match to TRBD2 (6 bases). The germline V gene has CDR1 SNHLY and CDR2 FYNNEI. This CDR3 contains 12 residues. The V end lost 8 bases, the J end lost 13 bases, and 18 bases lay between the germline ends. CDR3: CASGVEGRRQFF. In DNA, the CDR3 is TGTGCCAGCGGCGTAGAAGGGAGGCGTCAGTTCTTC.

The chain recombines TRBV2 with TRBJ2-2; TRBD2 agrees at 13 bases. This CDR3 is built from 15 residues. Germline trimming cut 11 bases from V and 2 bases from J; bases unmatched to any gene: 5. Per the germline V gene, CDR1 is SNHLY and CDR2 is FYNNEI. Here the CDR3 DNA reads TGTGCCGGGGGACTAGCGGGACCAAACACCGGGGAGCTGTTTTTT. This codes for CAGGLAGPNTGELFF.

The chain uses TRBV5-1 and TRBJ2-5, with 7 bases lining up with TRBD2. V shed 6 bases and J 4 bases; nucleotides not matched to a gene: 12. The CDR3 has 15 residues. CDR1 is SGHRS, CDR2 YFSETQ, per germline. CDR3 DNA sequence: TGCGCCAGCACGGTGGCTAGCGGTAATCTAGAGACCCAGTACTTC. Its translation: CASTVASGNLETQYF.

This chain uses TRBV4-1 with TRBJ2-5, with D possibly being TRBD2 (5 bases). V was shortened by 0 bases and J by 1 base, with 9 bases between the two germline ends. This CDR3 is built from 15 residues. Germline V gene sequence: CDR1 MGHRA, CDR2 YSYEKL. The CDR3 protein is CASSQDRTSQETQYF. The CDR3 DNA reads as TGCGCCAGCAGCCAAGATCGAACTAGCCAAGAGACCCAGTACTTC.